These T cell receptor beta chains were read from a single sample in a study of CD8 T cells in ankylosing spondylitis. TCRdb passed the 5' RACE reads through MiXCR, listing each CDR3 protein once. This sample yields about 90,000 distinct CDR3 sequences, of which about 9% are seen a single time; approximately 30% belongs to the top ten. The sequencing input was blood, either unsorted or a sorted T cell fraction (not recorded which). These receptors came from a male donor with ankylosing spondylitis. The CDR3 runs from the conserved cysteine through the conserved F or W. A D gene is named only where the DNA matches it firmly. Clone size, where shown, is once, few, many, or a class for clones that have expanded.

cdr3_nt cdr3_aa clone_size v_call d_call j_call
TGTGCCAGCAGTTGGGGACAATACACAGATACGCAGTATTTT CASSWGQYTDTQYF few TRBV12-3/TRBV12-4 - TRBJ2-3
TGTGCTGCGGGGGTCGAAGAGACCCAGTACTTC CAAGVEETQYF many TRBV12-5 TRBD2 TRBJ2-5
TGTGCCAGCAGCCTAGAAAACTATGGCTACACCTTC CASSLENYGYTF many TRBV4-2 - TRBJ1-2
TGTGCCAGCAGTTTTATGGCTAGCAATCAGCCCCAGCATTTT CASSFMASNQPQHF many TRBV27 - TRBJ1-5
TGCGCCAGCAGTCCGACGGGACTAGCGGGACCCAAGCAGTTCTTC CASSPTGLAGPKQFF - TRBV23-1 TRBD2 TRBJ2-1
TGTGCCAGCAGCTTAGGTCAGGGGGTTCAGCCCCAGCATTTT CASSLGQGVQPQHF few TRBV11-2 TRBD1 TRBJ1-5
TGTGCCAGCAGCCGCCGGACTAGCGACACCGGGGAGCTGTTTTTT CASSRRTSDTGELFF once TRBV7-6 TRBD2 TRBJ2-2
TGTGCCACCATGGACAGGGGAGCTACCGGGGAGCTGTTTTTT CATMDRGATGELFF - TRBV15 TRBD1 TRBJ2-2
TGTGCCAGCACACCAAGCGGGAGCATCTACAATGAGCAGTTCTTC CASTPSGSIYNEQFF - TRBV27 TRBD2 TRBJ2-1
TGTGCCAGCAGCCCCTCACTAGCAGATAACACCGGGGAGCTGTTTTTT CASSPSLADNTGELFF once TRBV13 - TRBJ2-2
TGTGCCAGCAACCGGGGGGACACCGAAGACTACGAGCAGTACTTC CASNRGDTEDYEQYF - TRBV7-9 - TRBJ2-7
TGTGCCAGCGGACAGGGCACTGGAAACACCATATATTTT CASGQGTGNTIYF many TRBV12-3/TRBV12-4 TRBD1 TRBJ1-3
TGTGCCAGCAGCACCGCCGGGACAGGGGGAATCGAGCAGTACTTC CASSTAGTGGIEQYF - TRBV7-9 TRBD1 TRBJ2-7
TGTGCCAGCAGCGTTGCGGGACTAGCACAAGGGACCCAGTACTTC CASSVAGLAQGTQYF - TRBV9 TRBD2 TRBJ2-5
TGTGCCATCAGTGAGGGGTCAGGGGACACTGAAGCTTTCTTT CAISEGSGDTEAFF once TRBV10-3 - TRBJ1-1
TGCAGTGCTAGACAAGGCACCGGGGAGCTGTTTTTT CSARQGTGELFF - TRBV20-1 - TRBJ2-2
TGTGCCAGCAGTTTCGAGGCAGAAACTGACTACGAGCAGTACTTC CASSFEAETDYEQYF - TRBV6-2/TRBV6-3 - TRBJ2-7
TGTGCCAGCAAAGGACTAGCGGGATGGGATACGCAGTATTTT CASKGLAGWDTQYF many TRBV2 TRBD2 TRBJ2-3
TGTGCCTGGGGCTTTCGGGGGGGCACAGATACGCAGTATTTT CAWGFRGGTDTQYF few TRBV30 TRBD2 TRBJ2-3
TGTGCCATCAGCGGAGGGACCAACGAGCAGTTCTTC CAISGGTNEQFF few TRBV10-3 - TRBJ2-1
TGTGCCAGCAGCGTAGGGGACGAAAAGAATGGCTACACCTTC CASSVGDEKNGYTF - TRBV9 - TRBJ1-2
TGTGCCAGCAGTTTTGGGAACACCGGGGAGCTGTTTTTT CASSFGNTGELFF many TRBV12-3/TRBV12-4 - TRBJ2-2
TGTGCCAGCAGCTTAGCGGGAGAGAGCACAGATACGCAGTATTTT CASSLAGESTDTQYF many TRBV13 - TRBJ2-3
TGTGCCAGCAGTGCAACAGGGTCGGAGACCCAGTACTTC CASSATGSETQYF - TRBV25-1 - TRBJ2-5
TGTGCCAGCAGTGCCAGACAGGGGGCGAGCAAAAACATTCAGTACTTC CASSARQGASKNIQYF - TRBV6-1 TRBD1 TRBJ2-4
TGTGCCAGCAGCTTAGAGGGGGCAGGGAGCGACGAGCAGTACTTC CASSLEGAGSDEQYF - TRBV7-9 TRBD1 TRBJ2-7
TGCGCCAGCAGTTTTTATCAGGGCCCCAAGGCTGTTGGCTACACCTTC CASSFYQGPKAVGYTF many TRBV10-2 - TRBJ1-2
TGTGCCAGCAGCTTAGATCTCCGGACCGGAGATACGCAGTATTTT CASSLDLRTGDTQYF few TRBV11-2 - TRBJ2-3
TGCGCCAGCAGCTTGGCCGGTCAGCTCTCCTACGAGCAGTACTTC CASSLAGQLSYEQYF - TRBV5-1 - TRBJ2-7